This T cell receptor (beta chain) emerged from a study of T-cell reconstitution after alpha-beta-depleted transplantation in children. Ten or more counts support this clonotype. During its preparation, the TCRbeta library received unique molecular identifiers. MiXCR was run by TCRdb on the PCR reads, yielding one entry per CDR3 protein. Of approximately 400,000 distinct CDR3 sequences listed, roughly 10% are singletons. V lost 3 bases and J lost 5, with 13 bases in between. The CDR3 has 15 amino acids. The chain couples TRBV12-3 or TRBV12-4 to TRBJ1-4; D is perhaps TRBD1 (6 bases). The sequence came from a human donor who donated a stem cell graft to a child with acute myeloid leukemia. This sample comprised PBMCs from the stem cell graft donor, obtained from the stem cell graft. The CDR3 region is CASSFRGGENEKLFF. In DNA form, the CDR3 reads TGTGCCAGCAGTTTCCGAGGGGGTGAGAATGAAAAACTGTTTTTT.